This TCR beta chain is from a study of shared clonotypes between healthy human individuals. This table comes from immunoSEQ multiplex PCR, and its TCRdb copy is limited to in-frame clones, with some not included. The sample has fewer than 850,000 clones, 90% seen once; the top ten hold approximately 35%. This clone appeared once. Sequencing used memory CD8+ T cells from PBMCs. Regarding subset: CD45RO+ cells pooled with CCR7-negative TemRA cells. The source of this sequence is a man between 18 and 35 years old in good health. Some clones in this sample may be carry-over from other donors' samples.

DNA for the CDR3: TGTGCCACCAGCAGAGAACGGGACAGGGTCTACAATGAGCAGTTCTTC. Translating gives CATSRERDRVYNEQFF. The chain employs TRBV15 and TRBJ2-1; TRBD1 agrees at 9 bases. V was pared by 0 bases and J by 3 bases, with 3 bases of the junction left unmatched. Germline V CDR1 and CDR2: LNHNV, YYDKDF (reference sequence). The CDR3 loop spans 16 amino acids. Full variable domain (outside the CDR3, taken from reference TRBV15 and TRBJ2-1): DAMVIQNPRYQVTQFGKPVTLSCSQTLNHNVMYWYQQKSSQAPKLLFHYYDKDFNNEADTPDNFQSRRPNTSFCFLDIRSPGLGDTAMYLCATSRERDRVYNEQFFGPGTRLTVL.